The 12 T cell receptor beta chains in this list originate from one sample, sequenced in a study of blood T cell repertoires in COVID-19. This table comes from immunoSEQ multiplex PCR, and its TCRdb copy is limited to in-frame clones, with some not included. The table shows over 250,000 clones, with 85% to 90% occurring only once. The sequenced sample consisted of PBMCs or T cells enriched from blood (not recorded which). Receptors originate from a woman between 18 and 29 years old who had recovered from COVID-19.

The sample holds one count of this clone. The V call is TRBV6-5, the J call TRBJ1-2; 8 bases fit TRBD1. Germline CDR1 MNHEY, CDR2 SVGAGI. The trim removed 7 bases at V and 3 bases at J, leaving 10 bases unmatched. This CDR3 has 15 residues. The CDR3 DNA is TGTGCCAGCACCCACCACCCGGGACAGGACTATGGCTACACCTTC. It codes for CASTHHPGQDYGYTF.

The chain couples TRBV27 to TRBJ1-1; D is ambiguous. With 5 bases removed from V and 2 bases from J, the gap between germline ends came to 9 bases. The CDR3 has 13 residues. Germline loops: CDR1 MNHEY, CDR2 SMNVEV (reference sequence). In nucleotides, the CDR3 is TGTGCCAGCAGTCGCGCAGGAAACACTGAAGCTTTCTTT. This encodes CASSRAGNTEAFF.

Points on this clone: The junction departs from germline at one end; a sequencing error may be responsible. The chain has TRBV2 and TRBJ2-1; D perhaps matches TRBD1 (6 bases). The CDR3 length is 12 residues. The germline gives CDR1 SNHLY, CDR2 FYNNEI. CDR3 coding DNA: TGTGCCAGCCGTGACAGGAACAATGAGCAGTTCTTC. Translated: CASRDRNNEQFF.

This CDR3 reads CASSLASAFDTEAFF. CDR3 sequence (DNA): TGTGCCAGCAGCTTGGCGTCAGCGTTCGACACTGAAGCTTTCTTT. V and J are TRBV5-4 and TRBJ1-1, with no clear D. Trimming took off 0 bases at V and 3 bases at J, with 12 bases between the two ends. This CDR3 is 15 amino acids long. Per germline, CDR1 SGHNT and CDR2 YYREEE (reference sequence). The full variable domain, completed using reference TRBV5-4 and TRBJ1-1, is ETGVTQSPTHLIKTRGQQVTLRCSSQSGHNTVSWYQQALGQGPQFIFQYYREEENGRGNFPPRFSGLQFPNYSSELNVNALELDDSALYLCASSLASAFDTEAFFGQGTRLTVV.

In DNA, the CDR3 is TGTGCCAGCCGGGACATAAATCAGCCCCAGCATTTT. Amino acids: CASRDINQPQHF. The J gene is TRBJ1-5, the V gene TRBV28; a possible D gene is TRBD1 (6 bases). V lost 8 bases and J lost 4, with 9 bases in between. This CDR3 has 12 amino acids. From germline, CDR1 is MDHEN and CDR2 SYDVKM.

The genes are TRBV6-5 and TRBJ1-1; TRBD1 is a possible D gene (5 bases). CDR3 length equals 14 residues. The V and J ends lost 6 bases and 3 bases respectively, with 14 bases between them. Germline V gene data show CDR1 as MNHEY and CDR2 as SVGAGI. The CDR3 nucleotides are TGTGCCAGCAGCCCGGGGGGTTTCGACACTGAAGCTTTCTTT. This gives the protein CASSPGGFDTEAFF.

CDR3 loop: CASSWYRQPQHF. The CDR3 DNA follows: TGTGCCAGCAGTTGGTATCGGCAGCCCCAGCATTTT. The chain carries TRBV12-3 or TRBV12-4 and TRBJ1-5; D remains ambiguous. This CDR3 comprises 12 residues. Between the trimmed V and J ends, which lost 4 bases and 7 bases, there was a span of 8 bases.

V and J are TRBV29-1 and TRBJ2-7; D unresolved. Per the germline V gene, CDR1 is SQVTM and CDR2 is ANQGSEA. This CDR3 is 13 amino acids long. V was pared by 3 bases and J by 3 bases, with 12 bases between. The CDR3 bases are TGCAGCGTTGACGGCGGTTCTGGCTACGAGCAGTACTTC. It yields the protein CSVDGGSGYEQYF.

The rearrangement links TRBV3-1 (or the pseudogene TRBV3-2) to TRBJ2-3, with a possible D match to TRBD1 (6 bases). The CDR3 is 10 residues long. Looked up from germline, CDR1 is LGHDT and CDR2 is YNNKEL (reference sequence). The V and J ends lost 6 bases and 11 bases respectively, with 9 bases between them. CDR3 region: CASSNREQYF. The DNA of the CDR3 is TGTGCCAGCAGTAACAGGGAGCAGTATTTT.

The chain couples TRBV5-4 to TRBJ2-5, with TRBD2 as a possible D gene (7 bases). Trimming took 5 bases from V and 4 from J, leaving 18 bases between them. The CDR3 spans 15 residues. Germline V gene data show CDR1 as SGHNT and CDR2 as YYREEE (reference sequence). In DNA form, the CDR3 reads TGTGCCAGCAGTTTAATGGGGGGGCCTTCAGAGACCCAGTACTTC. Protein sequence: CASSLMGGPSETQYF.

V usage is TRBV11-3 and J usage is TRBJ2-2, with D possibly TRBD2 on 7 matching bases. V was shortened by 4 bases and J by 7 bases, with 16 bases between the two germline ends. The CDR3 is 15 residues long. Germline V gene sequence: CDR1 SGHNT, CDR2 YENEEA. The CDR3 region is CASSSLGGAGGELFF. DNA of the CDR3: TGTGCCAGCAGCTCCCTGGGGGGGGCAGGCGGGGAGCTGTTTTTT.

The chain uses TRBV27 and TRBJ2-7; possibly TRBD2 for D (6 bases). The CDR3 sequence is 16 residues long. The germline gives CDR1 MNHEY, CDR2 SMNVEV (reference sequence). V lost 4 bases, J lost 1 base, and 17 bases lay in between. The CDR3 region is CASSYRAGLVSYEQYF. DNA for the CDR3: TGTGCCAGCAGTTATCGGGCGGGGCTGGTTTCCTACGAGCAGTACTTC.